The 21 T cell receptor beta chains reported below all come from one sample, sequenced in a study of T-cell reconstitution after alpha-beta-depleted transplantation in children. Preparation of the TCRbeta library involved a method that used unique molecular identifiers. TCRdb processed the PCR reads anew with MiXCR; each CDR3 protein has one entry. The sample has fewer than 550,000 distinct CDR3 sequences, about an eighth seen once; the top ten hold 12% to 15%. Sequences were derived from PBMCs, mostly from graft donor cells, sampled 180 days after TCRalphabeta/CD19-depleted stem cell transplant. These receptors all come from a female patient under 10 years old who had a stem cell transplant for aplastic anemia, so the T cells may come from the graft donor.

This rearrangement joins TRBV29-1 to TRBJ1-1; 7 bases are shared with TRBD1. Germline CDR1 and CDR2: SQVTM and ANQGSEA. V gave up 6 bases and J gave up 3 bases; unmatched junction bases: 10. The CDR3 is 14 residues long. CDR3 DNA: TGCAGCGTGGGACAGAACCATGGGGACACTGAAGCTTTCTTT. Its translation is CSVGQNHGDTEAFF.

A few counts support this clonotype. The chain employs TRBV6-1 and TRBJ1-1, with D perhaps matching TRBD1 (5 bases). Trimming took 6 bases from V and 3 from J, leaving 20 bases between them. Germline V gives CDR1 MNHNS, CDR2 SASEGT. The CDR3 is 16 amino acids. Here the CDR3 reads CASREFFIGVDTEAFF. The CDR3 coding sequence is TGTGCCAGCAGGGAGTTCTTCATAGGGGTGGACACTGAAGCTTTCTTT.

This clonotype has a handful of counts. This rearrangement joins TRBV20-1 to TRBJ2-7; weak D call: TRBD2 (5 bases). Germline CDR1 reads DFQATT; CDR2 reads SNEGSKA (reference sequence). Between the trimmed V and J ends, which lost 5 bases and 6 bases, there was a span of 11 bases. The CDR3 runs 11 residues. Written as DNA, the CDR3 is TGCAGTGCTGGCTTCGGGGTCGAGCAGTACTTC. Its translation: CSAGFGVEQYF.

The chain combines TRBV7-2 with TRBJ1-5; D unresolved. CDR1 is SGHTA and CDR2 is FQGNSA in the germline V gene. This CDR3 comprises 15 residues. Trimming pared 1 base from V and 4 bases from J, leaving 11 bases between. The CDR3 loop is CASSLEITENQPQHF. The CDR3 DNA follows: TGTGCCAGCAGCTTAGAAATAACAGAGAATCAGCCCCAGCATTTT.

This clonotype was seen more than once but under ten times. The V gene is TRBV20-1, the J gene TRBJ2-7, with D possibly matching TRBD2 (6 bases). Looked up from germline, CDR1 is DFQATT and CDR2 is SNEGSKA (reference sequence). CDR3 length: 14 amino acids. Trimming pared 3 bases from V and 5 bases from J, leaving 17 bases between. DNA of the CDR3: TGCAGTGCTAGGGCGACTAGTAGCTTCCACGAGCAGTACTTC. Translated: CSARATSSFHEQYF.

The chain combines TRBV12-3 or TRBV12-4 with TRBJ2-2; a possible D gene is TRBD2 (5 bases). CDR3 length equals 15 residues. Trimming took 5 bases from V and 1 from J, leaving 11 bases between them. The CDR3 coding sequence is TGTGCCAGCAGTCCCCGACGGGAGAACACCGGGGAGCTGTTTTTT. Translating gives CASSPRRENTGELFF.

The gene calls are TRBV27 and TRBJ2-1, with D perhaps TRBD2 (5 bases). Germline CDR1 MNHEY, CDR2 SMNVEV (reference sequence). CDR3 length: 16 amino acids. The V gene lost 5 bases and the J gene lost 8 bases, with 22 bases spanning the gap. The CDR3 coding sequence is TGTGCCAGCAGTCTCCCCCCGCAGGAGGCGGGTGATGAGCAGTTCTTC. It is translated as CASSLPPQEAGDEQFF.

This clonotype was detected a few times. The chain recombines TRBV7-9 with TRBJ2-4; no definite D call. V lost 5 bases to trimming and J lost 9 bases, with 23 bases between them. From germline, CDR1 is SEHNR and CDR2 FQNEAQ (reference sequence). The CDR3 is 16 residues long. CDR3 loop: CASSPSHSGGVFIQYF. Written as DNA, the CDR3 is TGTGCCAGCAGCCCCTCCCACTCCGGTGGGGTTTTCATTCAGTACTTC.

This chain connects TRBV10-2 to TRBJ2-5; 9 nucleotides agree with TRBD1. Germline V gene data show CDR1 as WSHSY and CDR2 as SAAADI. V was pared by 7 bases and J by 7 bases, with 13 bases of the junction left unmatched. There are 15 residues in the CDR3. CDR3 sequence (DNA): TGCGCCAGCATCCGGGACAGGGATGGGTGGGGGACCCAGTACTTC. Translation gives CASIRDRDGWGTQYF.

This clonotype turned up a few times. This chain uses TRBV6-1 with TRBJ2-3, with 7 bases aligning to TRBD1. Trimming took 6 bases from V and 3 from J; bases not matched to a gene: 12. The CDR3 length is 16 residues. Germline CDR1 and CDR2: MNHNS and SASEGT. The CDR3 reads CASRQSPGQRTDTQYF. The CDR3 nucleotides read TGTGCCAGCAGGCAAAGTCCGGGACAGAGGACAGATACGCAGTATTTT.

The chain employs TRBV13 and TRBJ2-1, with 7 bases lining up with TRBD2. Germline-derived CDR1 and CDR2 are PRHDT and FYEKMQ (reference sequence). This CDR3 region has 16 residues. With 5 bases clipped from V and 2 bases from J, the junction kept 9 bases outside the gene matches. The CDR3 nucleotides are TGTGCCAGCAGCCCAATAGCGGGCGAAGCCTACAATGAGCAGTTCTTC. Protein product: CASSPIAGEAYNEQFF.

V and J are TRBV5-4 and TRBJ2-4; D ambiguous. There are 12 residues in the CDR3. Trimming pared 0 bases from V and 7 bases from J, leaving 5 bases between. The V gene's germline CDR1 is SGHNT and CDR2 YYREEE (reference sequence). Here the CDR3 reads CASSLDENIQYF. DNA for the CDR3: TGTGCCAGCAGCTTGGACGAGAACATTCAGTACTTC.

This clonotype appeared many times. The rearrangement joins TRBV7-9 to TRBJ2-3, with a weak D call TRBD2 (6 bases). Trimming took 5 bases from V and 9 from J, leaving 15 bases between them. The CDR3 contains 13 residues. Germline CDR1 is SEHNR and CDR2 is FQNEAQ (reference sequence). CDR3 amino acids: CASSPSGSLTQYF. The CDR3 DNA follows: TGTGCCAGCAGCCCGTCCGGGAGCTTAACGCAGTATTTT.

The V gene is TRBV5-8, the J gene TRBJ1-1; D not resolved. V shed 0 bases and J shed 0 bases, with 12 bases lying between them. CDR1 SGHTS and CDR2 YDEGEE come from the germline V gene. The CDR3 length is 16 residues. CDR3 DNA sequence: TGTGCCAGCAGCTTGGAACCCCACCCGATGAACACTGAAGCTTTCTTT. This sequence encodes CASSLEPHPMNTEAFF.

Many counts were recorded for this clonotype. The V gene is TRBV20-1, the J gene TRBJ2-2; TRBD2 agrees at 8 bases. Germline trimming cut 5 bases from V and 0 bases from J; bases unmatched to any gene: 8. Germline-derived CDR1 and CDR2 are DFQATT and SNEGSKA (reference sequence). This CDR3 has 16 amino acids. Here the CDR3 DNA reads TGCAGTGCTCATACGGGAGCGGGAGCGAACACCGGGGAGCTGTTTTTT. Translated: CSAHTGAGANTGELFF.

In this sample, this clonotype turned up a few times. V usage is TRBV28 and J usage is TRBJ2-2; no reliable D call. This CDR3 has 14 amino acids. The germline V and J ends were trimmed by 6 bases and 0 bases, with 8 bases remaining between them. Germline V CDR1 and CDR2: MDHEN, SYDVKM. CDR3 sequence (DNA): TGTGCCAGCAGCGGGCTGACGAACACCGGGGAGCTGTTTTTT. Residues: CASSGLTNTGELFF.

This clonotype was observed at least ten times. This chain joins TRBV9 and TRBJ2-3; 9 bases are shared with TRBD2. J was trimmed by 5 bases and V by 2 bases; bases with no gene match: 9. CDR3 length: 16 residues. Germline V gene data show CDR1 as SGDLS and CDR2 as YYNGEE. In DNA form, the CDR3 reads TGTGCCAGCAGCGTTCGTTCGAGCGGGGGGCAAGATACGCAGTATTTT. Protein sequence: CASSVRSSGGQDTQYF.

This clonotype showed up many times. V gene TRBV28 combines with J gene TRBJ2-6; 8 bases are a match to TRBD1. Trimming cost V 6 bases and J 0 bases; bases outside gene matches: 10. The CDR3 has 18 amino acids. The V gene's germline CDR1 is MDHEN and CDR2 SYDVKM. The CDR3 here is CASRTPGTGSSGANVLTF. The CDR3 DNA follows: TGTGCCAGCAGAACCCCCGGGACAGGCAGCTCTGGGGCCAACGTCCTGACTTTC.

This clonotype was counted a few times. The chain combines TRBV3-1 with TRBJ1-5; no definite D call. Trimming took off 3 bases at V and 1 base at J, with 13 bases between the two ends. The length of the CDR3 is 16 residues. Germline CDR1 LGHDT, CDR2 YNNKEL (reference sequence). The CDR3 DNA follows: TGTGCCAGCAGCCATCGCAGGATATTAAGCAATCAGCCCCAGCATTTT. This encodes CASSHRRILSNQPQHF.

This clonotype has a handful of counts. The J gene is TRBJ2-3, the V gene TRBV6-4; a weak D match, TRBD2 (6 bases). Trimming cost V 5 bases and J 0 bases, with 12 bases left between them. CDR3 length: 15 amino acids. Germline-derived CDR1 and CDR2 are MRHNA and SNTAGT. CDR3 loop: CASSFRGLSTDTQYF. In nucleotides, the CDR3 is TGTGCCAGCAGTTTTAGGGGACTTAGCACAGATACGCAGTATTTT.

The sample holds a few counts of this clonotype. The chain carries TRBV6-5 and TRBJ1-1; D gene unclear. V shed 4 bases and J shed 7 bases, with 16 bases lying between them. The CDR3 runs 14 residues. Germline V lookup: CDR1 MNHEY, CDR2 SVGAGI. The CDR3 DNA reads as TGTGCCAGCAGTTCCCACCTCTGGGTTGGTGAAGCTTTCTTT. It translates to CASSSHLWVGEAFF.